This T cell receptor beta chain came from a study of shared clonotypes between healthy human individuals. Clones were read by immunoSEQ multiplex PCR, and TCRdb kept only the in-frame ones, dropping some. The sample gives around 1,100,000 clones, approximately 77% of which show up once; 0.85% to 1% is in the top ten. Donors were healthy HIV-negative adults without recently reported acute infections or vaccinations. Remarks on this clone: Its antigen is still unknown.

Study conclusions and caveats: Larger estimated richness was generally recorded for naive subsets relative to memory subsets.

Trimming left V 1 base short and J 8 bases short, with 15 bases between. The CDR3 loop spans 15 amino acids. The germline gives CDR1 SGHRS, CDR2 YFSETQ. The source material was memory CD4+ T cells from PBMCs. Regarding subset: CD45RA-negative fraction. The gene calls are TRBV5-1 and TRBJ1-4; maybe TRBD1 (6 bases). This TCR came from a man aged 18 to 30 in good health. Some clones in this sample may be carry-over from other donors' samples. CDR3 sequence (DNA): TGCGCCAGCAGCTTGAATGGGGGCGCCCCGGAAAAACTGTTTTTT. It codes for CASSLNGGAPEKLFF.